Below are 30 T cell receptor beta chains sequenced from a single sample in a study of shared clonotypes between healthy human individuals. Produced via immunoSEQ multiplex PCR; TCRdb's table is partial and in-frame only. The sample records 100,000 to 120,000 clones, more than 65% being singletons. The sequenced sample consisted of memory CD8+ T cells sorted from blood. As to subset: CD45RO+ cells pooled with CCR7-negative TemRA cells. The source is a woman aged 25 to 39 in good health.

V gene TRBV5-1 combines with J gene TRBJ2-1, with a tentative D call TRBD2 (6 bases). Germline values: CDR1 SGHRS, CDR2 YFSETQ. V was trimmed by 2 bases and J by 0 bases, leaving 9 bases between them. The CDR3 extends over 15 amino acids. The CDR3 loop reads CASSFSGDSYNEQFF. The CDR3 region has the DNA TGCGCCAGCAGCTTTAGCGGAGACTCCTACAATGAGCAGTTCTTC. The full variable domain, with the rest looked up from reference TRBV5-1 and TRBJ2-1, is KAGVTQTPRYLIKTRGQQVTLSCSPISGHRSVSWYQQTPGQGLQFLFEYFSETQRNKGNFPGRFSGRQFSNSRSEMNVSTLELGDSALYLCASSFSGDSYNEQFFGPGTRLTVL.

This chain joins TRBV10-3 and TRBJ2-2, with D possibly being TRBD1 or TRBD2 (5 bases each). Germline V CDR1 and CDR2: ENHRY, SYGVKD. This CDR3 contains 19 residues. Trimming shortened V by 2 bases and J by 4 bases, and 23 bases separated the two germline ends. CDR3 nucleotide sequence: TGTGCCATCAGTGAGGGCTGGGGCGGCCCCCTGAGGGGCACCGGGGAGCTGTTTTTT. Its translation: CAISEGWGGPLRGTGELFF.

The V and J genes are TRBV28 and TRBJ1-5; D remains ambiguous. With 10 bases removed from V and 1 base from J, the gap between germline ends came to 17 bases. The germline CDR1 and CDR2 sequences are MDHEN and SYDVKM. CDR3 size: 15 residues. In DNA, the CDR3 is TGTGCCATTAATTCGGGGTTAGGCAGCAATCAGCCCCAGCATTTT. Translated, it gives CAINSGLGSNQPQHF.

This chain uses TRBV6-1 with TRBJ1-5, with 7 positions matching TRBD1. Germline CDR1 MNHNS, CDR2 SASEGT. The CDR3 loop spans 16 amino acids. The junction had 10 bases not matched to a gene; V was cut back by 3 bases and J by 5 bases. The CDR3 is CASSEGGGEGYQPQHF. CDR3 sequence (DNA): TGTGCCAGCAGTGAGGGAGGGGGCGAAGGGTATCAGCCCCAGCATTTT.

In DNA, the CDR3 is TGTGCCAGCAGCGCCACGGCCGGGGGGGATCAGCCCCAGCATTTT. Amino acids: CASSATAGGDQPQHF. The V gene is TRBV7-9, the J gene TRBJ1-5, with D perhaps TRBD1 (5 bases). Germline CDR1 SEHNR, CDR2 FQNEAQ (reference sequence). The CDR3 length is 15 residues. Trimming removed 5 bases from V and 5 bases from J, with 16 bases in between. Full variable domain (rest looked up from reference TRBV7-9 and TRBJ1-5): DTGVSQNPRHKITKRGQNVTFRCDPISEHNRLYWYRQTLGQGPEFLTYFQNEAQLEKSRLLSDRFSAERPKGSFSTLEIQRTEQGDSAMYLCASSATAGGDQPQHFGDGTRLSIL.

The chain uses TRBV6-1 and TRBJ1-1; D unresolved. Germline CDR1 MNHNS, CDR2 SASEGT. The CDR3 consists of 13 residues. V was pared by 4 bases and J by 1 base, with 7 bases between. The chain's CDR3 is CASSATENTEAFF. The CDR3 nucleotides read TGTGCCAGCAGTGCAACTGAGAACACTGAAGCTTTCTTT.

The CDR3 region has the DNA TGTGCCAGCAGCTTGGCGTACCATCGGGGTCAGCCCCAGCATTTT. This translates into CASSLAYHRGQPQHF. The genes are TRBV5-5 and TRBJ1-5; D gene ambiguous. The V and J ends lost 0 bases and 6 bases respectively, with 13 bases between them. The CDR3 consists of 15 residues. Per germline, CDR1 SGHKS and CDR2 YYEKEE (reference sequence).

The genes are TRBV27 and TRBJ2-1; D is unclear. The ends were cut back, 2 bases at V and 8 bases at J, with 13 bases in the middle. The CDR3 is made up of 14 amino acids. Germline values: CDR1 MNHEY, CDR2 SMNVEV (reference sequence). The CDR3 DNA follows: TGTGCCAGCAGTTTACTTTCCAGCCGCCATGAGCAGTTCTTC. Protein: CASSLLSSRHEQFF.

The chain couples TRBV9 to TRBJ2-3; 14 bases line up with TRBD2. This CDR3 contains 19 residues. CDR1 and CDR2 from the germline V gene are SGDLS and YYNGEE. After removal of 4 bases from V and 0 bases from J, the junction contained 10 bases not matched to a gene. As DNA, the CDR3 is TGTGCCAGCAGCAAGGGACTAGCGGGAGACGGGTTAAGCACAGATACGCAGTATTTT. Residues: CASSKGLAGDGLSTDTQYF.

The chain employs TRBV7-9 and TRBJ2-1; a possible D gene is TRBD1 (6 bases). With 5 bases removed from V and 15 bases from J, the gap between germline ends came to 17 bases. Germline CDR1 and CDR2: SEHNR and FQNEAQ (reference sequence). The CDR3 covers 12 residues. CDR3 in amino acids: CASSGTGFGLFF. The DNA of the CDR3 is TGTGCCAGCAGCGGAACAGGGTTTGGTCTGTTCTTC.

This clone was counted many times. The chain couples TRBV15 to TRBJ1-5; D gene uncertain. CDR1 and CDR2 from the germline V gene are LNHNV and YYDKDF (reference sequence). The CDR3 spans 15 residues. With 1 base removed from V and 0 bases from J, the gap between germline ends came to 7 bases. The DNA of the CDR3 is TGTGCCACCAGCAGAGCAAGGCTTAGCAATCAGCCCCAGCATTTT. It encodes CATSRARLSNQPQHF.

The CDR3 DNA is TGTGCCAGCAGCAATCAGGGACTGCTAGGAAACACCATATATTTT. This gives the protein CASSNQGLLGNTIYF. The chain employs TRBV7-2 and TRBJ1-3, with D possibly TRBD1 on 5 matching bases. CDR3 size: 15 residues. The ends were cut back, 5 bases at V and 4 bases at J, with 15 bases in the middle. The germline V gene encodes CDR1 SGHTA and CDR2 FQGNSA.

The chain employs TRBV27 and TRBJ2-7, with TRBD2 matching 9 bases. This CDR3 region has 18 residues. Trimming removed 6 bases from V and 6 bases from J; junction bases left unmatched: 21. Germline V gene data show CDR1 as MNHEY and CDR2 as SMNVEV (reference sequence). CDR3 in amino acids: CASSTAWLAGPGEGEQYF. The CDR3 DNA follows: TGTGCCAGCAGCACCGCCTGGCTAGCGGGACCAGGCGAGGGCGAGCAGTACTTC.

This chain links TRBV18 with TRBJ2-6, with TRBD2 identical over 12 bases. Germline-derived CDR1 and CDR2 are KGHSH and LQKENI. This CDR3 has 21 amino acids. V lost 2 bases and J lost 3; bases outside the gene matches: 14. The DNA of the CDR3 is TGTGCCAGCTCACCATCGACCGGCAGACTAGCGGGAGTTGGTGGGGCCAACGTCCTGACTTTC. It codes for CASSPSTGRLAGVGGANVLTF.

The chain has TRBV2 and TRBJ1-1; TRBD1 aligns across 7 bases. Germline CDR1 and CDR2: SNHLY and FYNNEI. This CDR3 spans 16 amino acids. With 2 bases clipped from V and 0 bases from J, the junction kept 6 bases outside the gene matches. The CDR3 DNA reads as TGTGCCAGCAGTGAAATAGGGGGCAAGTTGAACACTGAAGCTTTCTTT. Translation: CASSEIGGKLNTEAFF.

This clone is medium-sized (0.01 to 0.1%) within its sample. The chain carries TRBV6-1 and TRBJ1-4; D gene unclear. The germline V and J ends were trimmed by 2 bases and 7 bases, with 14 bases remaining between them. CDR3 size: 15 residues. Per the germline V gene, CDR1 is MNHNS and CDR2 is SASEGT. The CDR3 DNA sequence: TGTGCCAGCAGTGAAAACGGGCAAGCGAGTGAAAAACTGTTTTTT. It codes for CASSENGQASEKLFF.

The gene calls are TRBV5-1 and TRBJ2-1, with 8 bases lining up with TRBD2. The CDR3 is made up of 13 amino acids. From germline, CDR1 is SGHRS and CDR2 YFSETQ. The V and J ends lost 4 bases and 6 bases, in that order; junction bases with no gene match: 3. The CDR3 DNA reads TGCGCCAGCAGCCCGGGACTAGGCAATGAGCAGTTCTTC. This gives the protein CASSPGLGNEQFF.

The CDR3: CSGDTYTGELFF. The CDR3 region has the DNA TGCAGCGGTGACACGTACACCGGGGAGCTGTTTTTT. The V gene is TRBV29-1, the J gene TRBJ2-2; no firm D call. V shed 7 bases and J shed 3 bases, with 9 bases lying between them. Germline CDR1 and CDR2: SQVTM and ANQGSEA. The CDR3 runs to 12 residues.

The chain is built from TRBV5-1 and TRBJ2-3, with TRBD1 identical over 12 bases. CDR1 and CDR2 from the germline V gene are SGHRS and YFSETQ. CDR3 length: 15 residues. J was trimmed by 8 bases and V by 2 bases; bases with no gene match: 6. The CDR3 sequence is CASSFLGQGASTQYF. CDR3 in DNA: TGCGCCAGCAGCTTCCTGGGACAGGGGGCATCTACGCAGTATTTT.

The rearrangement links TRBV7-9 to TRBJ1-4; TRBD1 is a possible D gene (5 bases). Per the germline V gene, CDR1 is SEHNR and CDR2 is FQNEAQ (reference sequence). The CDR3 contains 17 residues. Trimming cost V 6 bases and J 0 bases, with 17 bases left between them. The CDR3 here is CASSQTALGATNEKLFF. CDR3 nucleotide sequence: TGTGCCAGCAGTCAGACTGCTTTGGGGGCAACTAATGAAAAACTGTTTTTT.

The chain is built from TRBV6-1 and TRBJ2-7, with D possibly being TRBD1 (6 bases). The V gene's germline CDR1 is MNHNS and CDR2 SASEGT. The CDR3 is made up of 13 amino acids. With 5 bases removed from V and 4 bases from J, the gap between germline ends came to 12 bases. CDR3 nucleotide sequence: TGTGCCAGCAGTCCACGCAGGGGTTACGAGCAGTACTTC. Protein sequence: CASSPRRGYEQYF.

The chain recombines TRBV7-9 with TRBJ1-1, with a possible D match to TRBD1 (5 bases). Trimming left V 1 base short and J 3 bases short, with 9 bases between. The CDR3 has 14 amino acids. Germline CDR1 reads SEHNR; CDR2 reads FQNEAQ (reference sequence). CDR3 nucleotides: TGTGCCAGCAGCTTAGGGCAGGGTTACACTGAAGCTTTCTTT. Amino acids: CASSLGQGYTEAFF.

The sample holds a few counts of this clone. The chain is built from TRBV28 and TRBJ2-7; D is possibly TRBD2 (5 bases). This CDR3 is 14 amino acids long. Germline loops: CDR1 MDHEN, CDR2 SYDVKM. Trimming took 0 bases from V and 2 from J, leaving 8 bases between them. This CDR3 reads CASSLWRVPYEQYF. The DNA for the CDR3 is TGTGCCAGCAGTTTATGGCGGGTACCCTACGAGCAGTACTTC.

This chain joins TRBV11-3 and TRBJ2-7; D remains ambiguous. The CDR3 consists of 13 residues. Looked up from germline, CDR1 is SGHNT and CDR2 is YENEEA. The V gene lost 3 bases and the J gene lost 6 bases, with 12 bases spanning the gap. In nucleotides, the CDR3 is TGTGCCAGCAGCTTTGGGTTGTTGGGCGAGCAGTACTTC. Its protein is CASSFGLLGEQYF.

V usage is TRBV10-3 and J usage is TRBJ2-1; possibly TRBD1 or TRBD2 for D (6 bases each). CDR1 ENHRY and CDR2 SYGVKD come from the germline V gene. The CDR3 totals 16 residues. Trimming took off 6 bases at V and 5 bases at J, with 20 bases between the two ends. The CDR3 loop is CAISAPLAGDHNEQFF. The DNA for the CDR3 is TGTGCCATCAGCGCCCCACTAGCAGGGGATCACAATGAGCAGTTCTTC.

CDR3 DNA: TGTGCCAGCAGCAGTGACTCGAACTCCTACGAGCAGTACTTC. Protein product: CASSSDSNSYEQYF. This chain joins TRBV11-2 and TRBJ2-7; D not certain. Germline assignment: CDR1 SGHAT and CDR2 FQNNGV. This CDR3 contains 14 residues. The ends were cut back, 5 bases at V and 0 bases at J, with 11 bases in the middle. Combining the CDR3 with reference TRBV11-2 and TRBJ2-7 gives the whole variable domain EAGVAQSPRYKIIEKRQSVAFWCNPISGHATLYWYQQILGQGPKLLIQFQNNGVVDDSQLPKDRFSAERLKGVDSTLKIQPAKLEDSAVYLCASSSDSNSYEQYFGPGTRLTVT.

This sequence joins TRBV30 and TRBJ2-1; no reliable D call. This CDR3 is built from 14 residues. Germline V gene lookup returns CDR1 GTSNPN and CDR2 SVGIG (reference sequence). Trimming removed 4 bases at V and 0 bases at J, with 10 bases between. DNA of the CDR3: TGTGCCTGGAACTATTGGGTCTCCTACAATGAGCAGTTCTTC. It specifies CAWNYWVSYNEQFF.

DNA for the CDR3: TGTGCCAGCAGCTTAAGTCCCGCTAGCGGGAGATTCGAGCAGTACTTC. Protein: CASSLSPASGRFEQYF. The chain has TRBV7-2 and TRBJ2-7, with TRBD2 matching over 10 bases. The CDR3 runs to 16 residues. The V segment lost 2 bases and the J segment 6 bases; nucleotides outside the gene matches: 10. Germline V lookup: CDR1 SGHTA, CDR2 FQGNSA. Filled out from reference TRBV7-2 and TRBJ2-7, the complete variable domain reads GAGVSQSPSNKVTEKGKDVELRCDPISGHTALYWYRQSLGQGLEFLIYFQGNSAPDKSGLPSDRFSAERTGGSVSTLTIQRTQQEDSAVYLCASSLSPASGRFEQYFGPGTRLTVT.

This clone was seen at least ten times. The rearrangement joins TRBV25-1 to TRBJ2-1; the match to TRBD2 covers 7 bases. V was pared by 5 bases and J by 2 bases, with 9 bases of the junction left unmatched. This CDR3 has 16 residues. Germline-derived CDR1 and CDR2 are MGHDK and SYGVNS. CDR3 amino acids: CASSLSAGVTYNEQFF. DNA for the CDR3: TGTGCCAGCAGTCTCTCGGCGGGAGTAACCTACAATGAGCAGTTCTTC.

This rearrangement joins TRBV7-6 to TRBJ1-4; 9 bases agree with TRBD1. Germline CDR1 SGHVS, CDR2 FNYEAQ. V lost 1 base and J lost 3; bases outside the gene matches: 0. This CDR3 contains 15 residues. In DNA form, the CDR3 reads TGTGCCAGCAGCTTAGACAGGGGGCCTAATGAAAAACTGTTTTTT. It yields the protein CASSLDRGPNEKLFF.